This is a list of T cell receptor beta chains from one sample in a study of blood T cell repertoires in COVID-19. Data came from immunoSEQ multiplex PCR; TCRdb stores just in-frame clones and leaves some out. The sample records under 350,000 clones, around 90% being singletons. The sample taken for sequencing was peripheral blood. The receptors were sampled from a middle-aged man with acute or convalescent COVID-19. CDR3s include the opening cysteine and the closing phenylalanine or tryptophan. The order of the fields is D gene, clone size, J gene, V gene, CDR3 protein, CDR3 DNA. The D gene is left open where the match is weak. Expanded clones get a size class; other rows say once, few or many, or leave the size out.

>NA|NA|TRBJ1-2|TRBV19
CASSLQGEGYGYTF
TGTGCCAGTAGTCTTCAAGGGGAAGGCTATGGCTACACCTTC
>TRBD1|NA|TRBJ1-2|TRBV29-1
CSVDGTGARANYGYTF
TGCAGCGTTGATGGGACAGGGGCAAGAGCTAACTATGGCTACACCTTC
>NA|NA|TRBJ1-2|TRBV21-1
CASSPQGRQGSGYTF
TGTGCCAGCAGCCCTCAGGGAAGACAGGGTAGCGGCTACACCTTC
>TRBD2|NA|TRBJ2-1|TRBV3-1/TRBV3-2
CASSQDFGWLAGNNEQFF
TGTGCCAGCAGCCAAGATTTTGGTTGGCTAGCGGGAAACAATGAGCAGTTCTTC
>NA|NA|TRBJ2-7|TRBV19
CASSLGQQVSYEQYF
TGTGCCAGTAGCCTCGGACAGCAGGTTTCCTACGAGCAGTACTTC
>TRBD1|NA|TRBJ1-5|TRBV28
CASSLYGQGGISQPQHF
TGTGCCAGCAGTTTATATGGACAGGGAGGAATAAGTCAGCCCCAGCATTTT
>TRBD1|NA|TRBJ1-2|TRBV13
CASSSRTGSLLNPYGYTF
TGTGCCAGCAGCTCCCGGACAGGGTCTCTACTAAATCCCTATGGCTACACCTTC
>NA|NA|TRBJ1-1|TRBV3-1/TRBV3-2
CASSQEHLGTEAFF
TGTGCCAGCAGCCAAGAGCACCTCGGCACTGAAGCTTTCTTT
>TRBD2|NA|TRBJ2-2|TRBV5-4
CASSKLAGGHTGELFF
TGTGCCAGCAGCAAACTAGCGGGGGGCCACACCGGGGAGCTGTTTTTT
>NA|NA|TRBJ1-6|TRBV7-3
CASSADTSNSPLHF
TGTGCCAGCAGCGCGGACACCTCTAATTCACCCCTCCACTTT
>TRBD2|NA|TRBJ2-7|TRBV3-1/TRBV3-2
CASSLRMAGGPGEQYF
TGTGCCAGCAGCCTCAGAATGGCGGGGGGGCCTGGCGAGCAGTACTTC
>TRBD1|NA|TRBJ1-1|TRBV7-2
CASSLQGAGTEAFF
TGTGCCAGCAGCTTACAGGGGGCAGGGACTGAAGCTTTCTTT
>NA|once|TRBJ2-3|TRBV15
CATSRDRSADTQYF
TGTGCCACCAGCAGAGATAGGAGTGCAGATACGCAGTATTTT
>TRBD2|once|TRBJ2-3|TRBV10-3
CAISELVSGGYTDTQYF
TGTGCCATCAGTGAGCTCGTGTCGGGGGGATACACAGATACGCAGTATTTT
>NA|NA|TRBJ2-5|TRBV7-9
CASSLATSLGGQETQYF
TGTGCCAGCAGCTTAGCCACGTCCCTAGGTGGCCAAGAGACCCAGTACTTC
>NA|NA|TRBJ1-1|TRBV30
CAWSVRPAGTEAFF
TGTGCCTGGAGTGTACGTCCCGCGGGCACTGAAGCTTTCTTT
>NA|NA|TRBJ1-3|TRBV2
CASSDQGLAGNTIYF
TGTGCCAGCAGTGATCAGGGGCTCGCTGGAAACACCATATATTTT
>NA|NA|TRBJ1-5|TRBV6-6
CASSYRSDQPQHF
TGTGCCAGCAGTTACCGCAGCGATCAGCCCCAGCATTTT
>NA|NA|TRBJ2-7|TRBV7-9
CASSLGEVKQYF
TGTGCCAGCAGCTTAGGTGAGGTTAAGCAGTACTTC
>TRBD1|NA|TRBJ1-5|TRBV29-1
CSAGDRVPQHF
TGCAGCGCCGGAGACAGGGTTCCCCAGCATTTT
>TRBD2|few|TRBJ2-1|TRBV9
CASSVLAGEGHEQFF
TGTGCCAGCAGCGTCCTAGCGGGGGAGGGCCATGAGCAGTTCTTC
>NA|NA|TRBJ1-3|TRBV5-5
CASSTITNTIYF
TGTGCCAGCAGCACAATCACCAACACCATATATTTT
>TRBD1|NA|TRBJ1-5|TRBV25-1
CASSTTGEALPQHF
TGTGCCAGCAGTACGACAGGGGAAGCTCTGCCCCAGCATTTT
>TRBD2|NA|TRBJ2-3|TRBV7-2
CASSASSGGDTQYF
TGTGCCAGCAGCGCTTCTAGCGGGGGGGATACGCAGTATTTT
>TRBD2|NA|TRBJ2-3|TRBV7-2
CASSLGLAGGSTDTQYF
TGTGCCAGCAGCTTGGGACTAGCGGGGGGCAGCACAGATACGCAGTATTTT
>TRBD2|NA|TRBJ2-7|TRBV9
CASILEGSSGPTYEQYF
TGTGCCAGCATCCTCGAGGGGAGTAGCGGGCCTACCTACGAGCAGTACTTC
>TRBD1|NA|TRBJ2-1|TRBV30
CAWTRTGVRNEQFF
TGTGCCTGGACCCGGACAGGGGTAAGGAATGAGCAGTTCTTC
>NA|once|TRBJ2-2|TRBV5-1
CASSGRDTNTGELFF
TGCGCCAGCAGCGGCCGGGACACCAACACCGGGGAGCTGTTTTTT
>NA|NA|TRBJ2-1|TRBV10-1
CATSMDYRLQNEQFF
TGCGCCACCTCTATGGACTACCGACTACAAAATGAGCAGTTCTTC
>TRBD1|once|TRBJ1-4|TRBV2
CASSGGTDGRELFF
TGTGCCAGCAGTGGTGGGACAGACGGGAGGGAACTGTTTTTT
>TRBD1|NA|TRBJ1-2|TRBV19
CASREQGQGGYTF
TGTGCCAGTAGAGAACAGGGGCAAGGGGGCTACACCTTC
>NA|NA|TRBJ1-2|TRBV28
CASSLYQGNYGYTF
TGTGCCAGCAGTTTATATCAGGGTAACTATGGCTACACCTTC
>NA|NA|TRBJ2-1|TRBV20-1
CSARRLGEQFF
TGCAGTGCTAGACGACTCGGAGAGCAGTTCTTC
>NA|once|TRBJ2-7|TRBV5-4
CASSTVNSGTSYEQYF
TGTGCCAGCAGTACCGTTAACTCCGGGACAAGCTACGAGCAGTACTTC
>NA|NA|TRBJ1-5|TRBV4-1
CASSQGGQISRPQHF
TGCGCCAGCAGCCAAGGTGGGCAGATATCAAGGCCCCAGCATTTT
>TRBD1|NA|TRBJ2-5|TRBV2
CASSGDRGGGETQYF
TGTGCCAGCAGTGGAGACAGGGGCGGAGGAGAGACCCAGTACTTC
>TRBD1|few|TRBJ1-1|TRBV7-9
CASTDRAKNTEAFF
TGTGCCAGCACTGACAGGGCCAAGAACACTGAAGCTTTCTTT
>NA|NA|TRBJ2-3|TRBV10-3
CAISDEGGPGTQYF
TGTGCCATCAGTGATGAGGGGGGGCCGGGTACGCAGTATTTT
>NA|NA|TRBJ2-2|TRBV5-4
CASSRVGGDTGELFF
TGTGCCAGCAGCCGGGTTGGGGGCGACACCGGGGAGCTGTTTTTT
>NA|NA|TRBJ2-7|TRBV6-5
CASDGTYSPYEQYF
TGTGCCAGCGACGGGACTTATTCCCCCTACGAGCAGTACTTC
>TRBD1|NA|TRBJ2-1|TRBV5-1
CASSPGQGAGNEQFF
TGCGCCAGCAGCCCCGGACAGGGGGCGGGGAATGAGCAGTTCTTC
>TRBD1|NA|TRBJ1-1|TRBV10-2
CASSRQGNEAFF
TGCGCCAGCAGTCGACAGGGGAATGAAGCTTTCTTT
>TRBD1|NA|TRBJ2-3|TRBV5-1
CASSPGTVGPDTQYF
TGCGCCAGCAGCCCCGGGACAGTTGGCCCAGATACGCAGTATTTT
>NA|NA|TRBJ2-5|TRBV30
CAWSAGQMGETQYF
TGTGCCTGGAGCGCGGGACAGATGGGGGAGACCCAGTACTTC
>TRBD2|NA|TRBJ2-1|TRBV6-1
CASSVGLAAFLDEQFF
TGTGCCAGCAGTGTAGGACTAGCGGCCTTTTTAGATGAGCAGTTCTTC
>NA|once|TRBJ1-3|TRBV30
CAWSEGNVGNTIYF
TGTGCCTGGAGCGAGGGCAATGTTGGAAACACCATATATTTT
>NA|NA|TRBJ2-6|TRBV25-1
CASSPNGQSLSGANVLTF
TGTGCCAGCAGTCCAAACGGACAGAGCCTCTCTGGGGCCAACGTCCTGACTTTC
>TRBD1|NA|TRBJ1-1|TRBV5-1
CASTPDRPTEAFF
TGCGCCAGCACCCCGGACAGGCCCACTGAAGCTTTCTTT
>NA|NA|TRBJ1-2|TRBV6-5
CASSYPAGYGYTF
TGTGCCAGCAGTTACCCGGCGGGTTATGGCTACACCTTC
>NA|NA|TRBJ2-7|TRBV19
CASSIALADWQYF
TGTGCCAGTAGTATAGCCTTAGCAGACTGGCAGTACTTC
>TRBD2|NA|TRBJ2-1|TRBV5-1
CASSQDGGELYNEQFF
TGCGCCAGCAGTCAAGATGGGGGGGAACTCTACAATGAGCAGTTCTTC